This is a list of T cell receptor beta chains from one sample in a study of post-analysis software for immune sequencing data. Via MiXCR, TCRdb re-called the PCR reads, giving one row per CDR3 protein. The sample holds approximately 630,000 distinct CDR3 sequences, 55% to 70% seen once. The sequenced material came from blood. The receptors originated from a girl aged 2 to 9 with multiple sclerosis. CDR3s leave out the opening cysteine and the closing phenylalanine or tryptophan. A D gene is named only where the DNA matches it firmly.

J: TRBJ2-6
V: TRBV7-2
D: NA
CDR3: ASSLARGGWSSGANVLT

J: TRBJ2-1
V: TRBV12-3/TRBV12-4
D: TRBD2
CDR3: ASRGGLAGGRSYNEQF

J: TRBJ2-1
V: TRBV9
D: NA
CDR3: AGSVGPYNEQF

J: TRBJ2-5
V: TRBV2
D: TRBD2
CDR3: ASNGTSGGKQETQY

J: TRBJ2-5
V: TRBV29-1
D: NA
CDR3: SVEGRVRETQY

J: TRBJ1-1
V: TRBV12-3/TRBV12-4
D: NA
CDR3: ASSLDSYTEAF

J: TRBJ2-6
V: TRBV2
D: NA
CDR3: ASSEARGAGANVLT

J: TRBJ2-1
V: TRBV10-3
D: NA
CDR3: ATQGNNEQF

J: TRBJ2-7
V: TRBV10-2
D: NA
CDR3: ASKVGTPYEQY

J: TRBJ1-2
V: TRBV5-1
D: NA
CDR3: ASSLGTDTYGYT

J: TRBJ2-7
V: TRBV6-5
D: TRBD2
CDR3: ASSYGRPQQSYEQY

J: TRBJ2-7
V: TRBV28
D: NA
CDR3: ASSLARAPSYEQY

J: NA
V: TRBV29-1
D: TRBD1
CDR3: SGGTGVGYEQY

J: TRBJ1-1
V: TRBV6-5
D: NA
CDR3: ASSYSNHGEETEAF

J: TRBJ2-1
V: TRBV10-3
D: TRBD1
CDR3: AIGTGERNEQF

J: TRBJ2-1
V: TRBV24-1
D: NA
CDR3: ATSETPGIEQF

J: NA
V: TRBV7-7
D: NA
CDR3: ASSLGGGPRWETQY

J: TRBJ2-3
V: TRBV12-3/TRBV12-4
D: TRBD2
CDR3: ASSFSRSGRDTQY

J: TRBJ2-1
V: TRBV4-3
D: NA
CDR3: ASSRLPGARQF

J: TRBJ1-6
V: TRBV6-2/TRBV6-3
D: NA
CDR3: ASSYGQYNSPLH

J: TRBJ2-3
V: TRBV4-3
D: TRBD1
CDR3: ASSQDSGTGIIPDTQY